The T cell receptor (beta chain) under discussion was sequenced for a study of blood T cell repertoires in COVID-19. Generated by immunoSEQ multiplex PCR, the TCRdb table keeps only in-frame clones and is missing some. The sample has approximately 400,000 clones; roughly 86% are singletons. Clinical history reported by participants formed the basis on which cohorts were assigned. Sequenced material: PBMCs or T cells enriched from blood (not recorded which). The sequence was obtained from a man aged 25 to 45 who had recovered from COVID-19.

In DNA, the CDR3 is TGTGCCAGCATTCCGGACAGGGCGACTTACAATGAGCAGTTCTTC. Encoded protein: CASIPDRATYNEQFF. This chain links TRBV2 with TRBJ2-1; 8 positions agree with TRBD1. The CDR3 covers 15 residues. Losses at the gene ends were 7 bases for V and 4 bases for J; bases not matched to a gene: 9. The germline gives CDR1 SNHLY, CDR2 FYNNEI.